This entry lists 25 T cell receptor beta chains sequenced from one sample in a study of CD8+ T cells in alopecia areata (dated 2018 in TCRdb). Reading the label with the study, this specimen's time point is: less than 30 weeks on oral tofacitinib. In light of the paper, this sample's treatment or condition label describes: oral pan-JAK inhibitor, 5-10 mg twice daily. Library preparation employed the immunoSEQ multiplex PCR assay. RNA was extracted from all samples and reverse transcribed into cDNA as template for TCR sequencing. The table comes from immuneACCESS by way of TCRdb, which keeps in-frame sequences with V and J called. Part of the clones is missing from these tables; in studies checked, under half for an unresolved V gene and the rest for unknown reasons. This sample has around 180,000 clones in its table, and roughly 60% of those were observed once. Approximately 1% of the sample lies in the top ten.

Sequenced here: CD4+ T cells sorted from blood, sampled at week 24, from a patient treated with tofacitinib. Receptors were obtained from a human donor with alopecia areata.

The CDR3: CASRFNTDTQYF. CDR3 nucleotide sequence: TGTGCCAGCAGGTTCAACACAGATACGCAGTATTTT. V and J are TRBV2 and TRBJ2-3; D not certain. Per the germline V gene, CDR1 is SNHLY and CDR2 is FYNNEI. The CDR3 runs to 12 residues. V was shortened by 6 bases and J by 2 bases, with 6 bases between the two germline ends.

The chain links TRBV7-9 to TRBJ2-1; 9 nucleotides match TRBD2. Unmatched junction bases numbered 3, after V lost 5 bases and J lost 4 bases. CDR3 length equals 14 residues. In germline, CDR1 is SEHNR, CDR2 FQNEAQ (reference sequence). The CDR3 nucleotides read TGTGCCAGCAGCCCTAGCGGGGTATACAATGAGCAGTTCTTC. This codes for CASSPSGVYNEQFF.

This clone was observed a handful of times. The chain combines TRBV5-1 with TRBJ2-4; D may correspond to TRBD1 or TRBD2 (5 bases each). Per the germline V gene, CDR1 is SGHRS and CDR2 is YFSETQ. The CDR3 loop spans 14 amino acids. Trimming stripped 2 bases from V and 8 bases from J, with 14 bases between. CDR3: CASSFGTGGDIQYF. The CDR3 DNA is TGCGCCAGCAGCTTCGGGACCGGTGGGGACATTCAGTACTTC.

This clone has at least ten counts. This chain connects TRBV11-3 to TRBJ2-2; a possible D gene is TRBD2 (6 bases). Trimming left V 5 bases short and J 6 bases short, with 10 bases between. This CDR3 contains 13 residues. The germline V gene has CDR1 SGHNT and CDR2 YENEEA. CDR3 amino acids: CASSTASAGELFF. CDR3 in DNA: TGTGCCAGCAGCACTGCTAGCGCCGGGGAGCTGTTTTTT.

This sequence joins TRBV29-1 and TRBJ1-4; 11 positions agree with TRBD1. Germline V gives CDR1 SQVTM, CDR2 ANQGSEA. This CDR3 has 13 residues. V lost 6 bases, J lost 8 bases, and 5 bases stayed unmatched. For the CDR3, the DNA is TGCAGCGTCCCAGGGACAGGGGGGGAAAAACTGTTTTTT. This translates into CSVPGTGGEKLFF.

A few counts support this clone. The V gene is TRBV5-6, the J gene TRBJ2-1; TRBD1 matches at 7 bases. Germline values: CDR1 SGHDT, CDR2 YYEEEE. The CDR3 is 13 amino acids. V trimming: 4 bases; J trimming: 5 bases; junction bases outside the gene matches: 3. The CDR3 here is CASSTDRNNEQFF. The CDR3 nucleotides are TGTGCCAGCAGCACGGACAGGAACAATGAGCAGTTCTTC.

The chain has TRBV4-1 and TRBJ2-3; tentative D call: TRBD2 (6 bases). The CDR3 spans 15 residues. Trimming took off 1 base at V and 2 bases at J, with 10 bases between the two ends. The germline V gene has CDR1 MGHRA and CDR2 YSYEKL. The CDR3 reads CASSQVGGDTDTQYF. The CDR3 DNA is TGCGCCAGCAGCCAAGTCGGCGGGGACACAGATACGCAGTATTTT.

This clone was seen a few times. The V call is TRBV15, the J call TRBJ1-2; D gene uncertain. V was trimmed by 0 bases and J by 6 bases, leaving 11 bases between them. Germline CDR1 LNHNV, CDR2 YYDKDF (reference sequence). The CDR3 covers 14 residues. CDR3 bases: TGTGCCACCAGCAGAGAAGTCAGCTCAGATGGCTACACCTTC. Translated, it gives CATSREVSSDGYTF.

The J gene is TRBJ2-7, the V gene TRBV4-1, with TRBD1 identical over 7 bases. The CDR3 extends over 14 amino acids. Germline trimming cut 2 bases from V and 3 bases from J; bases unmatched to any gene: 4. Germline-derived CDR1 and CDR2 are MGHRA and YSYEKL. The CDR3 DNA reads TGCGCCAGCAGCCAACCGGGACAGATCTACGAGCAGTACTTC. It is translated as CASSQPGQIYEQYF.

This clone was detected only a few times. The chain carries TRBV18 and TRBJ2-7; 8 nucleotides align to TRBD2. J gave up 6 bases and V 0 bases, and 7 bases lay outside the gene matches. Germline-derived CDR1 and CDR2 are KGHSH and LQKENI. The CDR3 contains 15 residues. In DNA form, the CDR3 reads TGTGCCAGCTCACCACCGTTCGGGGGGGTGCTCGAGCAGTACTTC. This sequence encodes CASSPPFGGVLEQYF. Supplemented by reference TRBV18 and TRBJ2-7, the full variable domain reads NAGVMQNPRHLVRRRGQEARLRCSPMKGHSHVYWYRQLPEEGLKFMVYLQKENIIDESGMPKERFSAEFPKEGPSILRIQQVVRGDSAAYFCASSPPFGGVLEQYFGPGTRLTVT.

The sample holds a few counts of this clone. The CDR3: CASGLVGGTDTQYF. CDR3 nucleotides: TGTGCTAGTGGTTTGGTAGGTGGAACAGATACGCAGTATTTT. The chain uses TRBV12-5 and TRBJ2-3; no clear D. Trimming cost V 0 bases and J 3 bases, with 7 bases left between them. The CDR3 is 14 amino acids. Germline CDR1 LGHNT, CDR2 FRNRAP. The whole variable domain, remainder taken from reference TRBV12-5 and TRBJ2-3, is DARVTQTPRHKVTEMGQEVTMRCQPILGHNTVFWYRQTMMQGLELLAYFRNRAPLDDSGMPKDRFSAEMPDATLATLKIQPSEPRDSAVYFCASGLVGGTDTQYFGPGTRLTVL.

This clone was recorded a few times. The chain recombines TRBV18 with TRBJ2-7; a weak D match, TRBD1 (7 bases). CDR1 and CDR2 from the germline V gene are KGHSH and LQKENI. The V gene lost 4 bases and the J gene lost 5 bases, with 15 bases spanning the gap. This CDR3 has 14 amino acids. The CDR3 sequence is CASSRTGGENEQYF. As DNA, the CDR3 is TGTGCCAGCTCACGGACAGGCGGGGAGAACGAGCAGTACTTC.

J is TRBJ2-7 and V is TRBV15; 7 nucleotides align to TRBD2. The germline gives CDR1 LNHNV, CDR2 YYDKDF (reference sequence). V lost 5 bases and J lost 0; bases outside the gene matches: 7. This CDR3 region has 15 residues. CDR3 amino acids: CATSLGRESSYEQYF. The DNA for the CDR3 is TGTGCCACCAGCTTGGGGAGGGAGAGCTCCTACGAGCAGTACTTC.

The CDR3 sequence: CASSPRQATGELFF. Here the CDR3 DNA reads TGTGCCAGCAGCCCCCGACAGGCGACCGGGGAGCTGTTTTTT. The chain joins TRBV9 to TRBJ2-2, with D possibly TRBD1 on 6 matching bases. The CDR3 totals 14 residues. In germline, CDR1 is SGDLS, CDR2 YYNGEE. Trimming stripped 4 bases from V and 5 bases from J, with 12 bases between.

This clone has more than one count but fewer than ten. The rearrangement links TRBV5-1 to TRBJ1-1; no firm D call. V dropped 0 bases and J dropped 6 bases, with 6 bases sitting between them. This CDR3 spans 12 amino acids. Looked up from germline, CDR1 is SGHRS and CDR2 is YFSETQ. CDR3 DNA: TGCGCCAGCAGCTTGGAAGGAGCTGAAGCTTTCTTT. Translated, it gives CASSLEGAEAFF.

This clone was seen a few times. This sequence joins TRBV9 and TRBJ2-2; D ambiguous. Trimming pared 3 bases from V and 5 bases from J, leaving 20 bases between. Germline-derived CDR1 and CDR2 are SGDLS and YYNGEE. This CDR3 has 17 residues. CDR3 protein: CASSAQVRSDWTGELFF. CDR3 bases: TGTGCCAGCAGCGCCCAGGTTCGGAGTGATTGGACCGGGGAGCTGTTTTTT.

The chain employs TRBV25-1 and TRBJ2-4; D is undetermined. Germline V gene lookup returns CDR1 MGHDK and CDR2 SYGVNS. With 3 bases removed from V and 7 bases from J, the gap between germline ends came to 7 bases. CDR3 size: 12 residues. CDR3 protein: CASSDLVNIQYF. CDR3 in DNA: TGTGCCAGCAGTGATTTAGTCAACATTCAGTACTTC.

The table lists this clone with a few counts. This chain uses TRBV30 with TRBJ2-1; a weak D match, TRBD1 (6 bases). CDR1 and CDR2 from the germline V gene are GTSNPN and SVGIG (reference sequence). The V and J ends lost 0 bases and 1 base respectively, with 10 bases between them. This CDR3 is 15 amino acids long. In DNA, the CDR3 is TGTGCCTGGAGTGTCGGCAGGGGATCCTACAATGAGCAGTTCTTC. It is translated as CAWSVGRGSYNEQFF.

V gene TRBV10-3 combines with J gene TRBJ2-1, with 7 bases that match TRBD1. The CDR3 is 14 residues long. Germline V gene data show CDR1 as ENHRY and CDR2 as SYGVKD. V shed 6 bases and J 2 bases; nucleotides not matched to a gene: 4. The CDR3 here is CAIRGTEPYNEQFF. CDR3 bases: TGTGCCATCAGAGGGACAGAACCCTACAATGAGCAGTTCTTC.

This clone has a count of ten or more. This chain connects TRBV12-5 to TRBJ2-7, with 7 bases fitting TRBD1. CDR3 size: 14 residues. Germline CDR1 is LGHNT and CDR2 is FRNRAP. Trimming cost V 5 bases and J 2 bases; bases outside gene matches: 6. As DNA, the CDR3 is TGTGCTAGTGGTCAGAGGACAGGCCCCTACGAGCAGTACTTC. Translated: CASGQRTGPYEQYF.

This rearrangement joins TRBV29-1 to TRBJ1-1; D not resolved. Trimming left V 3 bases short and J 0 bases short, with 11 bases between. Germline CDR1 and CDR2: SQVTM and ANQGSEA. The CDR3 has 14 residues. The CDR3 protein is CSVDSRDLNTEAFF. In DNA form, the CDR3 reads TGCAGCGTTGATTCGAGAGACTTGAACACTGAAGCTTTCTTT.

The V call is TRBV30, the J call TRBJ1-5; D unclear. The germline CDR1 and CDR2 sequences are GTSNPN and SVGIG (reference sequence). CDR3 length: 13 amino acids. The V gene lost 1 base and the J gene lost 5 bases, with 9 bases spanning the gap. The CDR3: CAWSAQRDQPQHF. The DNA for the CDR3 is TGTGCCTGGAGTGCCCAACGGGATCAGCCCCAGCATTTT.

The chain carries TRBV30 and TRBJ1-2; D unclear. This CDR3 contains 11 residues. Deletions cut 5 bases from V and 4 bases from J, with 8 bases between. The germline V gene has CDR1 GTSNPN and CDR2 SVGIG (reference sequence). CDR3 sequence reads: CAWLHGYGYTF. The CDR3 bases are TGTGCCTGGCTACACGGCTATGGCTACACCTTC.

This chain links TRBV9 with TRBJ2-1; 7 nucleotides agree with TRBD2. Trimming cost V 4 bases and J 6 bases; bases outside gene matches: 13. Germline CDR1 SGDLS, CDR2 YYNGEE. This CDR3 is 16 amino acids long. CDR3 nucleotides: TGTGCCAGCAGCCCGAGCGGGGTTCGGCTCGGCAATGAGCAGTTCTTC. Translated: CASSPSGVRLGNEQFF.

This clone was observed a few times. The genes are TRBV7-2 and TRBJ2-6, with D possibly called TRBD1 or TRBD2 (5 bases each). The CDR3 covers 15 residues. The germline V gene encodes CDR1 SGHTA and CDR2 FQGNSA. Trimming took off 3 bases at V and 2 bases at J, with 8 bases between the two ends. For the CDR3, the DNA is TGTGCCAGCAGCTTCGTGGGGGCTGGGGCCAACGTCCTGACTTTC. Its translation is CASSFVGAGANVLTF.